The rows below give T cell receptor beta chains drawn from one sample of a study of shared clonotypes between healthy human individuals. The method was immunoSEQ multiplex PCR; TCRdb's version includes in-frame clones alone and lacks a portion of them. This table has about 1 million clones, around 76% appearing once. Source material: memory CD4+ T cells sorted from blood. These TCRs come from a man younger than 35 in good health. Both conserved end residues are part of each CDR3. A D gene is named only where the DNA matches it firmly. Only part of the rows carry a size: once, few, many, or a class if the clone is expanded.

j_call v_call clone_size d_call cdr3_length cdr3_aa cdr3_nt
TRBJ2-2 TRBV28 . . 15 CASSERGREHGELFF TGTGCCAGCAGTGAAAGGGGACGCGAACACGGGGAGCTGTTTTTT
TRBJ2-2 TRBV5-6 . . 14 CASSLYRVGGELFF TGTGCCAGCAGCTTGTACAGGGTTGGCGGGGAGCTGTTTTTT
TRBJ2-5 TRBV7-2 . TRBD2 14 CASSVWEGGETQYF TGTGCCAGCAGCGTATGGGAGGGCGGGGAGACCCAGTACTTC
TRBJ2-3 TRBV5-1 . TRBD2 15 CASSLVRGEADTQYF TGCGCCAGCAGCTTGGTGCGGGGGGAGGCAGATACGCAGTATTTT
TRBJ1-2 TRBV4-1 . TRBD1 15 CASSQALTGNYGYTF TGCGCCAGCAGCCAAGCCCTGACAGGGAACTATGGCTACACCTTC
TRBJ1-5 TRBV10-2 . . 12 CASSSRVEPQHF TGCGCCAGCAGCTCGAGGGTTGAGCCCCAGCATTTT
TRBJ1-5 TRBV9 . TRBD1 15 CASSQTGAAGQPQHF TGTGCCAGCAGCCAGACAGGGGCTGCGGGTCAGCCCCAGCATTTT
TRBJ2-3 TRBV6-1 . TRBD2 16 CASSERTSGFTDTQYF TGTGCCAGCAGTGAGAGGACTAGCGGGTTCACAGATACGCAGTATTTT
TRBJ2-1 TRBV7-9 many TRBD1 15 CASSLGGQGINEQFF TGTGCCAGCAGCTTAGGGGGACAGGGAATCAATGAGCAGTTCTTC
TRBJ1-1 TRBV7-9 . TRBD1 16 CASDDFGDRSNTEAFF TGTGCCAGCGACGACTTCGGGGACAGATCGAACACTGAAGCTTTCTTT
TRBJ2-3 TRBV12-5 . . 12 CASGWRADTQYF TGTGCTAGTGGCTGGAGGGCAGATACGCAGTATTTT
TRBJ2-3 TRBV6-1 . . 13 CASSAADTDTQYF TGTGCCAGCAGTGCGGCGGACACAGATACGCAGTATTTT
TRBJ1-2 TRBV29-1 few . 8 CSVGGYTF TGCAGCGTTGGTGGCTACACCTTC
TRBJ1-5 TRBV5-1 few . 13 CASSLGRDQPQHF TGCGCCAGCAGCTTGGGTAGGGATCAGCCCCAGCATTTT
TRBJ2-3 TRBV7-2 few . 14 CASSRGLSTDTQYF TGTGCCAGCAGCCGTGGACTAAGCACAGATACGCAGTATTTT
TRBJ2-2 TRBV18 . TRBD2 15 CASSGGLAFAGELFF TGTGCCAGCTCAGGGGGACTAGCATTCGCCGGGGAGCTGTTTTTT
TRBJ1-2 TRBV30 . . 11 CAWERDYGYTF TGTGCCTGGGAACGGGACTATGGCTACACCTTC
TRBJ2-1 TRBV27 . . 14 CASSWTPQGNEQFF TGTGCCAGCAGTTGGACGCCGCAGGGCAATGAGCAGTTCTTC
TRBJ2-4 TRBV19 . . 15 CASREQAQAKNIQYF TGTGCCAGTAGGGAACAGGCTCAGGCCAAAAACATTCAGTACTTC
TRBJ2-5 TRBV29-1 once . 13 CSVSGTAQETQYF TGCAGCGTCTCCGGGACCGCACAAGAGACCCAGTACTTC
TRBJ1-3 TRBV6-1 . . 14 CASSEAGQGNTIYF TGTGCCAGCAGTGAAGCTGGCCAGGGAAACACCATATATTTT
TRBJ1-2 TRBV10-2 . . 13 CASLTEGSYGYTF TGCGCCAGCCTAACCGAGGGCAGCTATGGCTACACCTTC
TRBJ2-3 TRBV2 . TRBD2 14 CASNLAGRTDTQYF TGTGCCAGCAATCTAGCGGGCCGCACAGATACGCAGTATTTT
TRBJ2-2 TRBV2 . . 12 CASLSDTGELFF TGTGCCAGCCTTAGCGACACCGGGGAGCTGTTTTTT
TRBJ1-3 TRBV5-1 . TRBD1 14 CASSPDRAGNTIYF TGCGCCAGCAGCCCCGACAGGGCTGGAAACACCATATATTTT
TRBJ2-7 TRBV28 . . 12 CASSLDLYEQYF TGTGCCAGCAGTTTAGACCTCTACGAGCAGTACTTC
TRBJ2-3 TRBV9 . TRBD2 16 CASSVEGGGKWDTQYF TGTGCCAGCAGCGTAGAGGGCGGGGGGAAATGGGATACGCAGTATTTT
TRBJ2-2 TRBV7-9 once . 17 CASSLGQGNERTGELFF TGTGCCAGCAGCTTAGGTCAGGGGAATGAACGGACCGGGGAGCTGTTTTTT
TRBJ2-7 TRBV4-1 . TRBD2 16 CASSQEKRGGRYEQYF TGCGCCAGCAGCCAAGAAAAGCGGGGGGGCCGGTACGAGCAGTACTTC
TRBJ2-6 TRBV10-3 . TRBD2 17 CAIPGNGGAAGANVLTF TGTGCCATCCCTGGGAACGGGGGGGCCGCTGGGGCCAACGTCCTGACTTTC
TRBJ2-5 TRBV6-5 . TRBD1 16 CASSYYGTGRQETQYF TGTGCCAGCAGTTACTACGGGACAGGGAGACAAGAGACCCAGTACTTC
TRBJ2-1 TRBV28 few . 12 CASSGPYNEQFF TGTGCCAGCAGTGGCCCCTACAATGAGCAGTTCTTC
TRBJ1-2 TRBV6-5 . . 14 CASSYSDGYYGYTF TGTGCCAGCAGTTACTCGGACGGGTACTATGGCTACACCTTC
TRBJ2-1 TRBV6-5 . TRBD1 15 CASSYRQGLNNEQFF TGTGCCAGCAGTTATAGACAGGGCCTTAACAATGAGCAGTTCTTC
TRBJ2-5 TRBV7-2 . . 12 CASSLMRETQYF TGTGCCAGCAGCTTAATGCGGGAGACCCAGTACTTC
TRBJ2-7 TRBV7-9 . . 15 CASSLPGFLRVEQYF TGTGCCAGCAGCTTACCAGGGTTCCTTAGGGTGGAGCAGTACTTC
TRBJ2-2 TRBV7-9 . . 16 CASSLSLAGNTGELFF TGTGCCAGCAGCTTGAGTCTAGCTGGGAACACCGGGGAGCTGTTTTTT
TRBJ1-1 TRBV25-1 . . 13 CASSDPGQTKAFF TGTGCCAGCAGTGACCCCGGACAGACGAAAGCTTTCTTT
TRBJ2-7 TRBV12-2 few . 13 CASRLASLPEQYF TGTGCAAGTCGCTTAGCATCCCTGCCCGAGCAGTACTTC
TRBJ2-6 TRBV19 . . 15 CASSPRRAGANVLTF TGTGCCAGTAGCCCAAGAAGGGCTGGGGCCAACGTCCTGACTTTC
TRBJ2-7 TRBV5-4 few . 12 CASSLPGYEQYF TGTGCCAGCAGCTTACCCGGCTACGAGCAGTACTTC
TRBJ2-7 TRBV5-1 . . 14 CASSGQEHSYEQYF TGCGCCAGCAGCGGTCAGGAGCACTCCTACGAGCAGTACTTC
TRBJ2-1 TRBV6-1 . . 15 CASGGGPSSYNEQFF TGTGCCAGCGGGGGTGGGCCAAGCTCCTACAATGAGCAGTTCTTC
TRBJ1-1 TRBV10-1 . TRBD1 16 CASSESMVQGAARAFF TGCGCCAGCAGTGAGTCGATGGTCCAGGGGGCGGCTCGAGCTTTCTTT
TRBJ2-7 TRBV11-2 . . 15 CASSLAMVGGYEQYF TGTGCCAGCAGCTTAGCAATGGTCGGGGGCTACGAGCAGTACTTC
TRBJ2-2 TRBV2 . TRBD2 15 CASRVAGTNTGELFF TGTGCCAGCAGGGTAGCGGGGACGAACACCGGGGAGCTGTTTTTT
TRBJ2-7 TRBV5-4 . TRBD2 15 CASSLGGGGNYEQYF TGTGCCAGCAGCTTAGGCGGCGGGGGAAACTACGAGCAGTACTTC
TRBJ2-2 TRBV2 . . 15 CASSELTTNTGELFF TGTGCCAGCAGTGAACTGACTACGAACACCGGGGAGCTGTTTTTT
TRBJ2-2 TRBV19 . TRBD1 17 CASSIKIGQGASGELFF TGTGCCAGTAGTATTAAGATCGGACAGGGGGCGTCCGGGGAGCTGTTTTTT